One TCR beta chain is described in this entry. In the authors' workflow: Cell counts per sample came from amplifying reference gene primers. Profiling relied on immunoSEQ multiplex PCR, and the TCRdb table lists in-frame clones only, not all of them. D and trimming come from the DNA, and the V and J calls and clone size come from that table. The sample consists of roughly 31,000 clones, roughly nine tenths of them appearing once. This entry is derived from a study of blood T cell repertoires in COVID-19. Study background: Researchers got acute and convalescent COVID-19 samples from the United States, Italy and Spain. The cDNA or gDNA used as material had been derived from T cells, B-cell-depleted T cells, or PBMCs.

The CDR3 length is 15 residues. Trimming at V came to 5 bases and at J to 1 base, leaving 6 bases not matched to a gene. The germline CDR1 and CDR2 sequences are SNHLY and FYNNEI. The origin of this receptor is an elderly man with acute or convalescent COVID-19. Specimen: peripheral blood. The chain couples TRBV2 to TRBJ1-2; 8 positions match TRBD1. This chain's CDR3 is CASSWQGAGNYGYTF. As DNA, the CDR3 is TGTGCCAGCAGTTGGCAGGGGGCCGGTAACTATGGCTACACCTTC.